Listed here is a single T cell receptor beta chain. Its antigen is as yet unknown. The source of the sample is a study of T cell responses to AZD1222 COVID-19 vaccine. The study's findings and limits: Clonal diversity was possibly underestimated, and white British individuals and females predominated among donors. Dominant CD4 TCR responses targeted spike regions 160-218 and 743-854. Repertoires were obtained only post-peak T cell response.

V lost 4 bases, J lost 7 bases, and 6 bases lay in between. This CDR3 has 11 residues. Germline-derived CDR1 and CDR2 are SNHLY and FYNNEI. Produced via immunoSEQ multiplex PCR; TCRdb's table is partial and in-frame only. Of about 170,000 clones in the sample, roughly 87% were seen once. Sequenced material: peripheral blood, taken on day 0 of AZD1222 vaccination. The chain uses TRBV2 and TRBJ2-3; unclear D gene. The TCR comes from an adult in good health. The CDR3 sequence: CASSVSNTQYF. CDR3 coding DNA: TGTGCCAGCAGTGTTTCAAATACGCAGTATTTT. The entire variable domain, with the rest obtained from reference TRBV2 and TRBJ2-3, is as follows: EPEVTQTPSHQVTQMGQEVILRCVPISNHLYFYWYRQILGQKVEFLVSFYNNEISEKSEIFDDQFSVERPDGSNFTLKIRSTKLEDSAMYFCASSVSNTQYFGPGTRLTVL.